This T cell receptor beta chain was identified during a study of cytomegalovirus exposure and HLA in healthy donors. The study's findings and limits: The study designated 150 or so TCR beta chains cytomegalovirus-associated.

Points on this clone: As yet, its antigen is unknown.

CDR3 length: 14 amino acids. With V trimmed by 3 bases and J by 9 bases, 8 bases remained unmatched. The germline V gene has CDR1 KGHSH and CDR2 LQKENI. Using immunoSEQ multiplex PCR, the repertoire was profiled, and TCRdb retains in-frame clones only, with some absent. The data show over 55,000 clones, 75% to 95% seen once. The TCR comes from a man between 18 and 29 years old in good health and CMV-seronegative. The V call is TRBV18, the J call TRBJ2-7; 10 positions agree with TRBD2. The specimen was PBMCs. The CDR3 nucleotides read TGTGCCAGCTCACCCTCGTCTAGCGGGAGTTGGCAGTACTTC. Translation: CASSPSSSGSWQYF.